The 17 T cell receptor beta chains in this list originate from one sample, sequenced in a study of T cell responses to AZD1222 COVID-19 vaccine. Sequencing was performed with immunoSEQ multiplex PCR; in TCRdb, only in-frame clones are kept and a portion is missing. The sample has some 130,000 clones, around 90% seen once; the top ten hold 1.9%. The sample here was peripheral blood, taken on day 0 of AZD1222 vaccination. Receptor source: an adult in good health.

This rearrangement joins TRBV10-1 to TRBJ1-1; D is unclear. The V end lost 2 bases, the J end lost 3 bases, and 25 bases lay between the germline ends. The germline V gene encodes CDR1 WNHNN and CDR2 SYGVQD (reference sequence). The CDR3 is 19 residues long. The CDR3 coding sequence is TGCGCCAGCAGTGAGCTCTACGGCTCCCTGGTCAGGATATACACTGAAGCTTTCTTT. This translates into CASSELYGSLVRIYTEAFF.

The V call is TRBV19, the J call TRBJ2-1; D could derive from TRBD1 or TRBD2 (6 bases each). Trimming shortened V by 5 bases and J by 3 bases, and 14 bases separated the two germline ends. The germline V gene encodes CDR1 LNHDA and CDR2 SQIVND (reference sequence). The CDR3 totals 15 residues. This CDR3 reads CASSVGGLDYNEQFF. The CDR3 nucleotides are TGTGCCAGTAGTGTAGGGGGACTCGACTACAATGAGCAGTTCTTC.

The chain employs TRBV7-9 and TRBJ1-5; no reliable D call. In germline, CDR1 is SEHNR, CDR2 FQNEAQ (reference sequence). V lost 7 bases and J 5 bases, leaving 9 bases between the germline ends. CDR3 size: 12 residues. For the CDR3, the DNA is TGTGCCAGCAAATCGGGTGATCAGCCCCAGCATTTT. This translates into CASKSGDQPQHF. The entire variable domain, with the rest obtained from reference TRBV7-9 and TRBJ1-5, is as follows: DTGVSQNPRHKITKRGQNVTFRCDPISEHNRLYWYRQTLGQGPEFLTYFQNEAQLEKSRLLSDRFSAERPKGSFSTLEIQRTEQGDSAMYLCASKSGDQPQHFGDGTRLSIL.

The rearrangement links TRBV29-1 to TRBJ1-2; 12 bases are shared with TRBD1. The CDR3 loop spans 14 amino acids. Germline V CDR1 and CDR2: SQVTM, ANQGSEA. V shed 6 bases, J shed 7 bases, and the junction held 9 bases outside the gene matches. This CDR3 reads CSVDGTGGPSGYTF. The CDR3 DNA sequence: TGCAGCGTAGATGGGACAGGGGGCCCGAGTGGCTACACCTTC.

In DNA, the CDR3 is TGCGCCAGCAGCCAAGACGGAGGGCACCCCTATGGCTACACCTTC. This encodes CASSQDGGHPYGYTF. The J gene is TRBJ1-2, the V gene TRBV4-1, with D hard to call. Trimming stripped 0 bases from V and 4 bases from J, with 12 bases between. The CDR3 consists of 15 residues. Germline lookup yields CDR1 MGHRA and CDR2 YSYEKL.

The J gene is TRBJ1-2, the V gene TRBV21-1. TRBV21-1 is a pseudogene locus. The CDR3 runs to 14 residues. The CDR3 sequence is CASSSARDNYGYTF. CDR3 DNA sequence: TGTGCCAGCAGCAGCGCACGAGACAACTATGGCTACACCTTC.

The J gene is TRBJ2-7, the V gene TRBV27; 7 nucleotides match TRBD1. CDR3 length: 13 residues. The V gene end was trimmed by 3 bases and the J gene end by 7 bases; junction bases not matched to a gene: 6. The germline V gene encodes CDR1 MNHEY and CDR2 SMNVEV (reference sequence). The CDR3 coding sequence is TGTGCCAGCAGTTTGGCGGCGGACAGGGAGCAGTACTTC. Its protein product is CASSLAADREQYF.

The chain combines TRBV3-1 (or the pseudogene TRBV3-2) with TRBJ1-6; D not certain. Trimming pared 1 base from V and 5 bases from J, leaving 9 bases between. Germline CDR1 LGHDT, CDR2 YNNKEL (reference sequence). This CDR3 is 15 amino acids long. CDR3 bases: TGTGCCAGCAGCCAAGGAGGAGGGAATAATTCACCCCTCCACTTT. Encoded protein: CASSQGGGNNSPLHF.

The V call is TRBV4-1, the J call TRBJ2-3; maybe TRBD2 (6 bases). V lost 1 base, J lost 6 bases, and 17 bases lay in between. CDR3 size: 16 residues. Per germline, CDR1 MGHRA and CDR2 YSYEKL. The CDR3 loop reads CASSQGETVGRDTQYF. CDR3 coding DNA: TGCGCCAGCAGCCAAGGTGAGACTGTAGGGAGGGATACGCAGTATTTT.

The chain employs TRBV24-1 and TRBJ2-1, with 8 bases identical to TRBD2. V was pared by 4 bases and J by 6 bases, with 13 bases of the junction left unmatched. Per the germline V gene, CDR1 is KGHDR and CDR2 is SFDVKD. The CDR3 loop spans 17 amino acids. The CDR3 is CATSDRRGGRSLNEQFF. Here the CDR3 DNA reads TGTGCCACCAGTGACCGTAGAGGCGGGAGGTCCCTCAATGAGCAGTTCTTC.

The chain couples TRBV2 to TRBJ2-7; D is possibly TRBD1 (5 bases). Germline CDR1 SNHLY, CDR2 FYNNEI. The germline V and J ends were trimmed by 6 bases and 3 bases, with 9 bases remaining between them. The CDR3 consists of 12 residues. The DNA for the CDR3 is TGTGCCAGCAGCATACAGGACTACGAGCAGTACTTC. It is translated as CASSIQDYEQYF.

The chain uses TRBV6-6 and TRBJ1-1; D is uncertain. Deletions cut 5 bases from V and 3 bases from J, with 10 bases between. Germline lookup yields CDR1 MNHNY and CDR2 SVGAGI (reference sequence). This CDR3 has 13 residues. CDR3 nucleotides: TGTGCCAGCAGTCATCCGAGGGACACTGAAGCTTTCTTT. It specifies CASSHPRDTEAFF.

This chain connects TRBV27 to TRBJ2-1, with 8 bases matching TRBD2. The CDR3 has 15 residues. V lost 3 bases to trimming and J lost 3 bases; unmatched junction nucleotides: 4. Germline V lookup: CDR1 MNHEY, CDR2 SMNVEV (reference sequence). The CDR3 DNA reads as TGTGCCAGCAGTTTTTCGGCGGGAGGCTACAATGAGCAGTTCTTC. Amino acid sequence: CASSFSAGGYNEQFF.

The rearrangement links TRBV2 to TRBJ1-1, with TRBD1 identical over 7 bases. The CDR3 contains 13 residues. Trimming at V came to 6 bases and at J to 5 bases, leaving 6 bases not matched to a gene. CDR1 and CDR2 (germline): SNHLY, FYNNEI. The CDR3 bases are TGTGCCAGCAGGGTGCAGGGGGGAACTGAAGCTTTCTTT. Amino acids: CASRVQGGTEAFF.

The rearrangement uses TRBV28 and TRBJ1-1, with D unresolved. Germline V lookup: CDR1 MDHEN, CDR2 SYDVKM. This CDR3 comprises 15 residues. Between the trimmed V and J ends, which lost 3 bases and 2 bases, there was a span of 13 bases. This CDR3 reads CASSLITWENTEAFF. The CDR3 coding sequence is TGTGCCAGCAGTTTGATTACGTGGGAAAACACTGAAGCTTTCTTT.

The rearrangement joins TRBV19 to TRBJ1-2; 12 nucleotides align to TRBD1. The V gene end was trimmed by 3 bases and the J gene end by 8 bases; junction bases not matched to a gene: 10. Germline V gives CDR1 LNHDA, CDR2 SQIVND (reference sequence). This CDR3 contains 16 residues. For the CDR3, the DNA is TGTGCCAGTAGTATGGCCGGGACAGGGGGCCTTGAGGGCTACACCTTC. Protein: CASSMAGTGGLEGYTF.

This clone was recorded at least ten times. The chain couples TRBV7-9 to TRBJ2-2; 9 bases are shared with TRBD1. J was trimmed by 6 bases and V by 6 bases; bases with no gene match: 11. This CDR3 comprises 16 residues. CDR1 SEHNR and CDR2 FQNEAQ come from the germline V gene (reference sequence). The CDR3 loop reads CASRHPDRTGAGELFF. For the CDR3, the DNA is TGTGCCAGCAGACACCCAGATCGGACAGGGGCCGGGGAGCTGTTTTTT.